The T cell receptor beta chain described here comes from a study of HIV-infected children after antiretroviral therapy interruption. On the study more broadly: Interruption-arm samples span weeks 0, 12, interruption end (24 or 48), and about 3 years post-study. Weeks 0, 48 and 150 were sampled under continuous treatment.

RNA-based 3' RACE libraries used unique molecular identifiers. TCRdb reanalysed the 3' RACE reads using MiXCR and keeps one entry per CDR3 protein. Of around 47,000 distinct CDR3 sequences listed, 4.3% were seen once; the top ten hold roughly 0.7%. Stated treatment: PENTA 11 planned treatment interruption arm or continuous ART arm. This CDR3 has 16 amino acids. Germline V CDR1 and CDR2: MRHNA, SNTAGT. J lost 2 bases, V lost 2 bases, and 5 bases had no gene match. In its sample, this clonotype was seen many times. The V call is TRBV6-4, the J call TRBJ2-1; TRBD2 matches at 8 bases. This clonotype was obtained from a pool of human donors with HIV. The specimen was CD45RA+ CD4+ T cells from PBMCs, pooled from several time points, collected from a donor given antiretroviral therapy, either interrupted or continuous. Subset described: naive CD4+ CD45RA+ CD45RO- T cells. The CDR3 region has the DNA TGTGCCAGCAGTGACGGAGGGCGGGGGGCCTACAATGAGCAGTTCTTC. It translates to CASSDGGRGAYNEQFF.